This paragraph covers one TCR beta chain sequence. Its antigen is not known. The CDR3 has 12 amino acids. V was cut by 8 bases and J by 4 bases, with 11 bases left in between. The V gene's germline CDR1 is LNHDA and CDR2 SQIVND (reference sequence). Data came from immunoSEQ multiplex PCR; TCRdb stores just in-frame clones and leaves some out. The sample yields tens of thousands of clones, about 89% seen once. This entry belongs to a study of monozygotic twins with cystic fibrosis. General study results and limits: Low clonality (median about 0.0095) suggested a mostly naive repertoire. Co-twins had the most similar V usage for 13 of 16 pairs, J for 8. Unrelated CF individuals shared fewer identical clonotypes than monozygotic CF twins.

The J gene is TRBJ1-2, the V gene TRBV19; no firm D call. The clonotype originates from a boy between 2 and 10 years old with cystic fibrosis. Specimen: blood. The CDR3 here is CASATDLYGYTF. CDR3 nucleotide sequence: TGTGCCAGTGCAACAGATCTCTATGGCTACACCTTC.